This is a list of T cell receptor beta chains from one sample in a study of metastatic and nonmetastatic thyroid tumors. TCRdb reprocessed the PCR reads using MiXCR. The data contain around 35,000 clones, about 18% of them singletons. The sample comprised blood. The receptors stem from a male donor with papillary thyroid cancer or a benign thyroid nodule (not recorded which). Some clones in this sample may be carry-over from other donors' samples. Both conserved end residues are part of each CDR3. The D gene is left open where the match is weak. Only part of the rows carry a size: once, few, many, or a class if the clone is expanded.

v_gene	abundance	j_gene	d_gene	CDR3aa	CDR3nt
TRBV6-1	many	TRBJ2-1	TRBD2	CASRWTSYNEQFF	TGTGCCAGCAGATGGACTAGCTACAATGAGCAGTTCTTC
TRBV7-2	many	TRBJ2-5	TRBD2	CASSSLTSVERETQYF	TGTGCCAGCAGCTCATTAACTAGCGTCGAGCGGGAGACCCAGTACTTC
TRBV7-6	-	TRBJ2-5	-	CASSVGQRETQYF	TGTGCCAGCAGCGTCGGACAGAGAGAGACACAGTACTTC
TRBV10-3	many	TRBJ1-6	TRBD1	CATNSQGQVTHF	TGTGCCACAAATTCCCAGGGACAGGTAACCCACTTT
TRBV7-6	-	TRBJ1-3	-	CASSSTGRSPGNTVYF	TGTGCCAGCAGTTCTACAGGGAGGAGCCCTGGAAACACCGTATATTTT
TRBV3-1	many	TRBJ2-7	-	CASMRGGEQYF	TGTGCCAGCATGAGGGGGGGCGAGCAGTACTTC
TRBV5-5	many	TRBJ1-5	-	CASSPDTGNRNQPQHF	TGTGCCAGCAGCCCAGACACAGGGAATAGGAATCAGCCCCAGCATTTT
TRBV7-8	-	TRBJ2-4	-	CASRGGLRYIQYF	TGTGCCAGCAGAGGGGGGCTAAGGTACATTCAGTACTTC
TRBV2	many	TRBJ2-2	-	CASLDWGELFF	TGTGCCAGCTTGGACTGGGGGGAGCTGTTTTTT
TRBV20-1	many	TRBJ2-1	TRBD2	CSTFSGGGSDEQFF	TGCAGTACCTTTAGCGGGGGGGGCTCGGATGAGCAGTTCTTC
TRBV7-8	many	TRBJ2-7	TRBD2	CASSLPPGLAHYEQYF	TGTGCCAGCAGCTTACCGCCGGGACTAGCACACTACGAGCAGTACTTC
TRBV30	once	TRBJ1-3	-	CAWSSGGGGNTIYF	TGTGCCTGGAGTTCCGGGGGGGGAGGAAACACCATATATTTT
TRBV6-1	medium-sized	TRBJ2-7	-	CASSFQGGGPSEQYF	TGTGCCAGCAGTTTTCAAGGAGGGGGCCCAAGCGAGCAGTACTTC
TRBV5-6	many	TRBJ2-7	-	CASTSQGTYEQYF	TGTGCCAGCACCTCACAGGGTACTTACGAGCAGTACTTC
TRBV11-3	many	TRBJ2-3	TRBD2	CAIKEREQNTDTQYF	TGTGCCATCAAGGAGCGGGAGCAAAACACAGATACGCAGTATTTT
TRBV6-4	few	TRBJ2-3	-	CASSETIGGGGTDTQYF	TGTGCCAGCAGTGAAACTATCGGGGGTGGCGGCACAGATACGCAGTATTTT